This TCR beta chain was recorded in a study of graft-versus-host responses after intestinal transplantation. Whole-study context: Following induction with anti-thymocyte globulin, all recipients were given tacrolimus and steroids for about 3 years. Study-wide results and caveats: Recipient-marrow GvH clones were detected, some having first appeared in ileum or blood. Among circulating GvH clones, peak levels were associated with early post-transplant declines in HvG clones. Elevated graft-versus-host to host-versus-graft clonal ratios in allografts were recorded for patients with graft-donor T cell macrochimerism.

Assay used: immunoSEQ multiplex PCR; TCRdb lists only in-frame clones, some missing. The data contain approximately 85,000 clones, 75% to 95% of them singletons. Germline CDR1 and CDR2: MNHNS and SASEGT. The CDR3 consists of 15 residues. V lost 1 base, J lost 4 bases, and 4 bases stayed unmatched. This clone appeared a few times. Its antigen is still unknown. The source was unstimulated CD8+ T cells sorted from spleen or lymph node cells, collected before transplant. The receptor was isolated from a human donor who was the organ donor for an intestinal transplant. V gene TRBV6-1 combines with J gene TRBJ2-7, with TRBD2 matching over 10 bases. In nucleotides, the CDR3 is TGTGCCAGCAGTGAAGTTAGCGGGGGGACTTACGAGCAGTACTTC. Its translation: CASSEVSGGTYEQYF.